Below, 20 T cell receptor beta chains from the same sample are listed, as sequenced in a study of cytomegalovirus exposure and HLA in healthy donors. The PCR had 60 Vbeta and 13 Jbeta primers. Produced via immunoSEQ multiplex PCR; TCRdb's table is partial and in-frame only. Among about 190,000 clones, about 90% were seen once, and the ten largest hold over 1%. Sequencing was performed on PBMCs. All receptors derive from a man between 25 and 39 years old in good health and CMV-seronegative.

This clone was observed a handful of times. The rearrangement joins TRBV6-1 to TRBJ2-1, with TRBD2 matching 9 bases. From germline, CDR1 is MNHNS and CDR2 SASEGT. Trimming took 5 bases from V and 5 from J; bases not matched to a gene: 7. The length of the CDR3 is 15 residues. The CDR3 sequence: CASSTRGREDNEQFF. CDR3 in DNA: TGTGCCAGCAGTACACGCGGGAGGGAAGACAATGAGCAGTTCTTC.

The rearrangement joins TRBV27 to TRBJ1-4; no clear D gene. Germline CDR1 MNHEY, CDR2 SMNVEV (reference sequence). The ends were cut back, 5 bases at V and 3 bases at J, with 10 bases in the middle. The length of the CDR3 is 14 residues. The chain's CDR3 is CASSPGLSNEKLFF. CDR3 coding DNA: TGTGCCAGCAGTCCCGGACTGTCTAATGAAAAACTGTTTTTT.

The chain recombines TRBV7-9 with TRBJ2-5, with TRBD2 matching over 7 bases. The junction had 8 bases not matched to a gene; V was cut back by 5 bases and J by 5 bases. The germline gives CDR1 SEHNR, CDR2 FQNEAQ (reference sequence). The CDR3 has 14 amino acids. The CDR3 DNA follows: TGTGCCAGCAGCCCCAAACTAGCGAGCGAGACCCAGTACTTC. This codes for CASSPKLASETQYF.

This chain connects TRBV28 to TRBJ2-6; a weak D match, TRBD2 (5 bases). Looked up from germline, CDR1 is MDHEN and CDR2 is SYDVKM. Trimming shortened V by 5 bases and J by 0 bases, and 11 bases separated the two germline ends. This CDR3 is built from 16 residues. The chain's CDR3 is CASSEGGYSGANVLTF. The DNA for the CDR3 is TGTGCCAGCAGTGAGGGCGGCTACTCTGGGGCCAACGTCCTGACTTTC.

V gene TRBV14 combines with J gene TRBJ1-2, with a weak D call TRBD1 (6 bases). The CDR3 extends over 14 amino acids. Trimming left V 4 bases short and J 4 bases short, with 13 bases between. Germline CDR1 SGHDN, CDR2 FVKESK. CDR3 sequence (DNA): TGTGCCAGCAGCCGTGCAGGGGCCCTCTATGGCTACACCTTC. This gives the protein CASSRAGALYGYTF.

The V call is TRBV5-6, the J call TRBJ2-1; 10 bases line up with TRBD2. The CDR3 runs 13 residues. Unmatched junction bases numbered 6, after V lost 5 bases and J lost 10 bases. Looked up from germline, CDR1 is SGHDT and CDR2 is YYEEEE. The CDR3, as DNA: TGTGCCAGCAGTTTACTAGCGGGGTGGGAGCAGTTCTTC. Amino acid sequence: CASSLLAGWEQFF.

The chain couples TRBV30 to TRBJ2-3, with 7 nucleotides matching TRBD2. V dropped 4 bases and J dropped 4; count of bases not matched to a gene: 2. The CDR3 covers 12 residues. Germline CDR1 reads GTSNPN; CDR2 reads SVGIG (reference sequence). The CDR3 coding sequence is TGTGCCTGGACGGCGGGAGCAGATACGCAGTATTTT. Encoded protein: CAWTAGADTQYF. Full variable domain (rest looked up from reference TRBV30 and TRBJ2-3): SQTIHQWPATLVQPVGSPLSLECTVEGTSNPNLYWYRQAAGRGLQLLFYSVGIGQISSEVPQNLSASRPQDRQFILSSKKLLLSDSGFYLCAWTAGADTQYFGPGTRLTVL.

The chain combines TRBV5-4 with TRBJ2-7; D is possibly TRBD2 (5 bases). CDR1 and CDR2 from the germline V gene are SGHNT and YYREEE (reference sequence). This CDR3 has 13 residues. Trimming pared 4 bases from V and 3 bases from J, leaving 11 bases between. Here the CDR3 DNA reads TGTGCCAGCAGCCAAAGACGGGGCTACGAGCAGTACTTC. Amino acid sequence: CASSQRRGYEQYF.

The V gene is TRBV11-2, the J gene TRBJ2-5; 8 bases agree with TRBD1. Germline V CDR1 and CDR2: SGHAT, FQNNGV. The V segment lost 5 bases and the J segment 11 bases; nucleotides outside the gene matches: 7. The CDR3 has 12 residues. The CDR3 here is CASSPTGVVQYF. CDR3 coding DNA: TGTGCCAGCAGCCCGACAGGGGTCGTGCAGTACTTC.

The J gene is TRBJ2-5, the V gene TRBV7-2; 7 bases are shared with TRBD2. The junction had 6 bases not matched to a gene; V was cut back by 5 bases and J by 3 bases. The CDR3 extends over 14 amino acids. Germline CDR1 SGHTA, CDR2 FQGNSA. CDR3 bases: TGTGCCAGCAGCAACCGGGACTACGAAGAGACCCAGTACTTC. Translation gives CASSNRDYEETQYF.

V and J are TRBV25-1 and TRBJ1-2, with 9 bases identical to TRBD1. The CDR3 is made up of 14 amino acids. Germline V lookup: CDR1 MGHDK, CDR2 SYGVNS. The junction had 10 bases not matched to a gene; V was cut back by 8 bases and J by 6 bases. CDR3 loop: CASGYPGQGNGYTF. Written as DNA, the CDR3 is TGTGCCAGCGGCTACCCGGGACAGGGAAATGGCTACACCTTC.

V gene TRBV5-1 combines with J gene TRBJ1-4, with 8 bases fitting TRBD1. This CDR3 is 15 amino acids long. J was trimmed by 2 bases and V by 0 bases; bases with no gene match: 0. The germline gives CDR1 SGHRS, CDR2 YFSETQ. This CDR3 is CASSLDRGTNEKLFF. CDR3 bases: TGCGCCAGCAGCTTGGACAGGGGGACTAATGAAAAACTGTTTTTT.

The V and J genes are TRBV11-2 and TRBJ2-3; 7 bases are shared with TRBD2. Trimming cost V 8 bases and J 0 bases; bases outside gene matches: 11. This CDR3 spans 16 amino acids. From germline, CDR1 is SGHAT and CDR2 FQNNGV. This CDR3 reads CASSGLDGASTDTQYF. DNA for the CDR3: TGTGCCAGCTCAGGACTAGACGGGGCTAGCACAGATACGCAGTATTTT.

CDR3 in DNA: TGTGCCAGCAGCGCCTCGGTTGGGGCCATCACGGTTGCAGATACGCAGTATTTT. Its protein product is CASSASVGAITVADTQYF. The chain is built from TRBV9 and TRBJ2-3; D possibly corresponds to TRBD1 (5 bases). The CDR3 totals 18 residues. Trimming stripped 3 bases from V and 4 bases from J, with 24 bases between. Germline V gene data show CDR1 as SGDLS and CDR2 as YYNGEE.

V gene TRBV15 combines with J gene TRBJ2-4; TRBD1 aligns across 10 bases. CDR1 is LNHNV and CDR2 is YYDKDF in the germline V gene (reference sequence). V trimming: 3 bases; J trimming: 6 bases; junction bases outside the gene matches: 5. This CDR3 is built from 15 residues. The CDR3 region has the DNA TGTGCCACCAGCAGCGACAGGGGGCTGGGAAACATTCAGTACTTC. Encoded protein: CATSSDRGLGNIQYF.

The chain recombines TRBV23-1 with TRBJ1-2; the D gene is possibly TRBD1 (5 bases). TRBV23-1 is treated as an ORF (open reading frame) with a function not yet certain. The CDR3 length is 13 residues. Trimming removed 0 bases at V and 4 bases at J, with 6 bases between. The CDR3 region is CASSQSGGYGYTF. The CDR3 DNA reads TGCGCCAGCAGTCAATCGGGGGGCTATGGCTACACCTTC.

DNA of the CDR3: TGTGCCAGCAGCTCCGGAGGGACAGCCTCGGGCTACACCTTC. Protein sequence: CASSSGGTASGYTF. This rearrangement joins TRBV9 to TRBJ1-2, with 7 positions matching TRBD1. V was clipped by 4 bases and J by 8 bases; unmatched bases: 11. The CDR3 extends over 14 amino acids. CDR1 is SGDLS, CDR2 YYNGEE, per germline.

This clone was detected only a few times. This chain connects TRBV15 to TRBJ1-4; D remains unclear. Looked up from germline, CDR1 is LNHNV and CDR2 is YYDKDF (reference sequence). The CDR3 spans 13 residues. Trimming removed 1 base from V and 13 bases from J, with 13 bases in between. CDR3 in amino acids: CATSRVGSLGLFF. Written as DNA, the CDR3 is TGTGCCACCAGCAGAGTGGGCTCATTAGGACTGTTTTTT.

CDR3 sequence (DNA): TGTGCCAGCAGTGCAACCGTAACAGGGCCTGAAGCTTTCTTT. Translating gives CASSATVTGPEAFF. The J gene is TRBJ1-1, the V gene TRBV2; TRBD1 is a possible D gene (6 bases). V lost 4 bases and J lost 6, with 15 bases in between. The length of the CDR3 is 14 residues. The germline V gene has CDR1 SNHLY and CDR2 FYNNEI.

The CDR3 DNA is TGCAGTGCTAGACAGCGGACTGAAGCTTTCTTT. Amino acids: CSARQRTEAFF. The chain combines TRBV20-1 with TRBJ1-1; D remains unclear. CDR3 length equals 11 residues. Germline V gene data show CDR1 as DFQATT and CDR2 as SNEGSKA (reference sequence). V lost 2 bases and J 5 bases, leaving 6 bases between the germline ends.